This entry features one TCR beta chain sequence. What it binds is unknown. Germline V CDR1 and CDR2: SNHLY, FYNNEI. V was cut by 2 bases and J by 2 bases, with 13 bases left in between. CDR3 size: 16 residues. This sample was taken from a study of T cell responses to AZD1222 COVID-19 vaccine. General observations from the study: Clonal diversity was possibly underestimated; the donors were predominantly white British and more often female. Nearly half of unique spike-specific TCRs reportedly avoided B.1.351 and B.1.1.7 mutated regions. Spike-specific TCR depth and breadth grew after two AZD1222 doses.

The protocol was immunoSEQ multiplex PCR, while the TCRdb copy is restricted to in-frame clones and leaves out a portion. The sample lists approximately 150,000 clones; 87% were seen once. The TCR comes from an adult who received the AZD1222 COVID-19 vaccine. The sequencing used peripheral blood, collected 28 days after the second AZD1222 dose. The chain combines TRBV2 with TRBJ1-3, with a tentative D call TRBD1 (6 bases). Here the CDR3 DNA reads TGTGCCAGCAGTGAAATCGGACAGTCGACTGGAAACACCATATATTTT. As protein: CASSEIGQSTGNTIYF.